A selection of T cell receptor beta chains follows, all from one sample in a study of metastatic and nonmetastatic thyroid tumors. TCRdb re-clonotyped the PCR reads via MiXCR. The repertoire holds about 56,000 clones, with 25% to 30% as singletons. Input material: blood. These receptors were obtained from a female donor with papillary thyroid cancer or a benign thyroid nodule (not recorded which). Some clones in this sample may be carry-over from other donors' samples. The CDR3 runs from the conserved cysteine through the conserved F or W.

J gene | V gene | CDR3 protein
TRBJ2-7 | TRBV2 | CASEMGQGYEQYF
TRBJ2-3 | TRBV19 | CASRPPGGGDTQYF
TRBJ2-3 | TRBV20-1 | CSAKGGRDPTDTQYF
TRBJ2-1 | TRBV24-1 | CATRDRGFDEQFF
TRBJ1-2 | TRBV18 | CASSQAHNYGYTF
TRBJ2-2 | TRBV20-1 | CSARDIASNTGELFF
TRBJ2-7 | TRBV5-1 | CASSLTADGPYEQYF
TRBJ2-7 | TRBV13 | CASSLRSPDEQYF
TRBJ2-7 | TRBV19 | CASKVPARDEQYF
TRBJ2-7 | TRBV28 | CASSLSKLAAYEQYF
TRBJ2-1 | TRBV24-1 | CATSDLGTGGYNEQFF
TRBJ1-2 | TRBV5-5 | CASSLDRVADYGYTF
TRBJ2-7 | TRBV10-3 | CAISWGQGINYEQYF
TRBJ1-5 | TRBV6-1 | CASSERGGLRPQHF
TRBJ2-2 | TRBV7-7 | CASSLYQGNTGELFF
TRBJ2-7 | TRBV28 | CASIPSGTGLHSLYF
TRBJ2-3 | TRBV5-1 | CASSLGGTSDSVTQYF
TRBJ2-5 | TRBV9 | CASSLGGLETQYF
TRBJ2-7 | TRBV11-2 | CASSLGSGGSPYEQYF
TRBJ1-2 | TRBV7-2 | CASSLTRGGNYGYTF
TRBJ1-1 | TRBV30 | CASSGNTEAFF
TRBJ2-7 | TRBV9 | CASSAGTGGYEQYF
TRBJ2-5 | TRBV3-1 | CASSQPNPQETQYF
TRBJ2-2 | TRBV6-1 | CASGSVNTGELFF
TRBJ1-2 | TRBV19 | CASIPDRDSIYGYTF
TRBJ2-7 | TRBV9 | CASSVDIGVDEQYF
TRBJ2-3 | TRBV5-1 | CASSLGDVDTQYF
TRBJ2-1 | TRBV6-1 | CATIPDSGYNEQFF
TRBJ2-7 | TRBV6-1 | CASRLRQDPSYEQYF
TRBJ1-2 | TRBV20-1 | CSARDRGGYTF
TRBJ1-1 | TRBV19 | CASSAGGGMNTEAFF